The clone carrying this T cell receptor beta chain was counted only a few times. Its target is not known. The entry originates in a study of CD8+ T cells in alopecia areata. Looking at the study overall: Among treated patients, oral tofacitinib was administered at 5 to 10 mg twice daily. Overall study findings and caveats: Elevated clonality characterized lesional scalp relative to normal scalp, particularly in alopecia totalis/universalis.

Per the germline V gene, CDR1 is SGHRS and CDR2 is YFSETQ. The CDR3 is made up of 14 amino acids. Trimming took off 0 bases at V and 5 bases at J, with 8 bases between the two ends. Following extraction, RNA underwent reverse transcription to cDNA, which served as the sequencing template. Here immunoSEQ multiplex PCR was the method, and the copy in TCRdb shows in-frame clones only, minus some. The sample consists of more than 90,000 clones, 50% to 75% of them appearing once. This sample's treatment: oral pan-JAK inhibitor, 5-10 mg twice daily. Peripheral blood and lesional scalp punch biopsies were taken from alopecia areata patients.

This TCR was sampled from a human donor with alopecia areata. The chain recombines TRBV5-1 with TRBJ2-2, with no clear D. The starting material was CD8+ T cells sorted from blood, obtained at week 4, from a patient treated with tofacitinib. CDR3 sequence reads: CASSLEVGTGELFF. CDR3 nucleotide sequence: TGCGCCAGCAGCTTGGAAGTTGGGACCGGGGAGCTGTTTTTT.